Following are 8 T cell receptor beta chains from one sample sequenced in a study of breast tumors, draining lymph nodes, adjacent tissues. TCRdb independently ran MiXCR on the multiplex PCR reads; one entry per CDR3 protein. This sample carries 150,000 to 250,000 distinct CDR3 sequences, approximately 33% of them seen once, and the ten largest clones take approximately 4.3%. Axillary draining lymph nodes of breast cancer patients supplied the node samples. The sample was axillary lymph node tissue. These receptors were collected from a female donor with breast cancer. Some clones in this sample may be carry-over from other donors' samples.

The J gene is TRBJ1-1, the V gene TRBV28, with D hard to call. The CDR3 extends over 11 amino acids. CDR1 and CDR2 (germline): MDHEN, SYDVKM. V was pared by 3 bases and J by 11 bases, with 10 bases between. Here the CDR3 reads CASSLDRGAFF. The CDR3 DNA is TGTGCCAGCAGTTTGGATCGCGGGGCTTTCTTT.

This chain connects TRBV7-3 to TRBJ1-3; D remains ambiguous. V lost 1 base, J lost 7 bases, and 17 bases lay in between. This CDR3 has 16 residues. In germline, CDR1 is SGHTA, CDR2 FQGTGA. CDR3 nucleotides: TGTGCCAGCAGCTTAAGCCGCTCGAGGGCTAGTAACACCATATATTTT. It encodes CASSLSRSRASNTIYF.

This clonotype was observed a handful of times. A much more abundant neighbour one base away suggests this may be a read error. The V gene is TRBV20-1, the J gene TRBJ2-1; TRBD1 might be the D (8 bases). Trimming cost V 7 bases and J 9 bases, with 22 bases left between them. Germline V gives CDR1 DFQATT, CDR2 SNEGSKA (reference sequence). This CDR3 has 14 residues. CDR3 loop: CSVEQGGPNTEQFF. The CDR3 nucleotides are TGCAGTGTTGAACAGGGGGGGCCTAACACTGAGCAGTTCTTC.

Points on this clonotype: Likely a read error: the CDR3 ends without its conserved phenylalanine or tryptophan. This chain connects TRBV9 to TRBJ1-4; D uncertain. This CDR3 contains 14 residues. The germline gives CDR1 SGDLS, CDR2 YYNGEE. The CDR3 sequence is CASSGGVHNGKLFS. The CDR3 coding sequence is TGTGCCAGCAGCGGCGGGGTTCATAATGGAAAACTGTTTTCT.

About this clonotype: One base away lies a much larger clone, so this may be a sequencing read error. Here the CDR3 omits its conserved ending phenylalanine or tryptophan, so a read error is the likely source. J is TRBJ2-7 and V is TRBV30; no firm D call. This CDR3 has 12 amino acids. V lost 3 bases to trimming and J lost 1 base, with 7 bases between them. Germline values: CDR1 GTSNPN, CDR2 SVGIG (reference sequence). The CDR3 DNA is TGTGCCTGGAGCGAAAATTCCTACGAGCAGTACCTC. Translating it yields CAWSENSYEQYL.

This clonotype was seen repeatedly, ten times or more. The chain employs TRBV15 and TRBJ2-3, with D unclear. Trimming took 0 bases from V and 2 from J, leaving 6 bases between them. CDR1 is LNHNV, CDR2 YYDKDF, per germline (reference sequence). There are 14 residues in the CDR3. CDR3 amino acids: CATSRDLITDTQYF. DNA of the CDR3: TGTGCCACCAGCAGAGATCTAATCACAGATACGCAGTATTTT.

This clonotype was found many times. J is TRBJ1-6 and V is TRBV6-5, with D possibly matching TRBD1 (6 bases). CDR3 length: 17 amino acids. Germline lookup yields CDR1 MNHEY and CDR2 SVGAGI. Trimming pared 5 bases from V and 0 bases from J, leaving 14 bases between. The CDR3 here is CASSGDRTYSYNSPLHF. In DNA form, the CDR3 reads TGTGCCAGCAGTGGCGACAGGACATACTCCTATAATTCACCCCTCCACTTT.

This clonotype has a count of ten or more. This chain uses TRBV3-1 with TRBJ1-2; the D is unclear. The CDR3 runs 14 residues. The V end lost 0 bases, the J end lost 4 bases, and 9 bases lay between the germline ends. CDR1 and CDR2 from the germline V gene are LGHDT and YNNKEL (reference sequence). The CDR3 coding sequence is TGTGCCAGCAGCCAAGACTCGGGAGGCTATGGCTACACCTTC. Residues: CASSQDSGGYGYTF.